These T cell receptor beta chains were read from a single sample in a study of T cells expressing NK-cell markers. No DNA is given; TCRdb re-called the 5' RACE reads and lists each CDR3 protein once. This repertoire includes 300,000 to 500,000 distinct CDR3 sequences. The material sequenced was blood T cells: a sorted CD56 or NKG2C T cell subset, CD4+ or CD8+ T cells, or bulk PBMC T cells (not recorded which). All receptors derive from a woman aged 45-60 years in good health. The CDR3 runs from the conserved cysteine through the conserved F or W. Fields, in order: CDR3 length, J gene, V gene, CDR3 protein.

>14|TRBJ2-1|TRBV15
CATFSGGIYNEQFF
>13|TRBJ2-1|TRBV5-1
CASMQGSYNEQFF
>17|TRBJ2-2|TRBV29-1
CSVLGASGSPNTGELFF
>14|TRBJ2-2|TRBV5-1
CASSTRAFDRELFF
>14|TRBJ2-1|TRBV7-2
CASSLGLAGDEQFF
>14|TRBJ2-1|TRBV5-1
CASSLEVQLGEQFF
>12|TRBJ2-5|TRBV12-3/TRBV12-4
CASGVSQETQYF
>14|TRBJ2-3|TRBV12-3/TRBV12-4
CASSPLTGPDTQYF
>15|TRBJ2-7|TRBV21-1
CASSKGLGNNYEQYF
>14|TRBJ2-5|TRBV25-1
CASRPGGGFGTQYF
>12|TRBJ2-1|TRBV30
CAWSGGEREQFF
>13|TRBJ2-5|TRBV5-6
CASSVDAQETQYF
>14|TRBJ2-1|TRBV15
CATSRDLADNEQFF
>18|TRBJ2-3|TRBV12-3/TRBV12-4
CASNQDFMVAGSTDTQYF
>13|TRBJ1-4|TRBV29-1
CSVTGPSSEKLFF
>12|TRBJ2-1|TRBV29-1
CSVGLNYNEQFF
>13|TRBJ2-4|TRBV6-1
CASSEANRHIQYF
>18|TRBJ1-2|TRBV20-1
CSARDQGFDRAINYGYTF
>11|TRBJ2-3|TRBV11-3
CASSAGDTQYF
>12|TRBJ1-5|TRBV6-6
CASSYPSPAQHF
>12|TRBJ1-1|TRBV6-5
CASSYSTEEAFF
>13|TRBJ1-1|TRBV7-9
CAGGGRAGTEAFF
>16|TRBJ2-1|TRBV7-8
CASSLTGGRAWNEQFF
>16|TRBJ2-2|TRBV20-1
CSARAGVGEATEELFF
>13|TRBJ2-2|TRBV6-1
CASSEAPRGELFF
>16|TRBJ1-5|TRBV9
CASSPDIGGGNQPQHF
>12|TRBJ2-3|TRBV10-3
CATAGLGDTQYF
>18|TRBJ1-1|TRBV27
CATLGTGRGRVRNTEAFF
>14|TRBJ2-7|TRBV5-1
CASSPFGAHYEQYF
>15|TRBJ2-3|TRBV20-1
CSAHGARSGTDTQYF
>12|TRBJ2-7|TRBV29-1
CSVAGGLYEQYF